Below, 10 T cell receptor beta chains from the same sample are listed, as sequenced in a study of blood T cells in healthy people across ages. For the second PCR, which ran for about 7 to 12 cycles, a sample-barcoded 5' primer and a J-beta primer mix were used. TCRdb fed the 5' RACE reads into MiXCR, producing one record per CDR3 protein. The table records 780,000 or so distinct CDR3 sequences, roughly 25% of them present only once. These same data were also listed under a study on T cells of mothers and their children.

Source material: blood. The receptors here all came from a boy aged 5 to 17 in good health.

This clonotype has just a few counts. Germline is not matched at one junction end, which may reflect a read error. CDR3: CASSYRTNPKGGNEKLSF. CDR3 in DNA: TGTGCCAGCAGTTACCGAACTAATCCCAAGGGTGGTAATGAAAAACTGTCTTTT. This sequence joins TRBV6-5 and TRBJ1-4; no definite D call. This CDR3 comprises 18 residues. CDR1 is MNHEY, CDR2 SVGAGI, per germline.

This clonotype was picked up a small number of times. The rearrangement uses TRBV7-6 and TRBJ2-3, with 9 bases identical to TRBD1. V trimming: 5 bases; J trimming: 3 bases; junction bases outside the gene matches: 9. CDR1 and CDR2 from the germline V gene are SGHVS and FNYEAQ. This CDR3 contains 16 residues. This CDR3 is CASSTEQGAATDTQYF. In DNA form, the CDR3 reads TGTGCCAGCAGCACTGAACAGGGGGCTGCGACAGATACGCAGTATTTT.

This sequence joins TRBV7-2 and TRBJ2-3; 9 positions agree with TRBD2. CDR1 SGHTA and CDR2 FQGNSA come from the germline V gene. Trimming removed 5 bases from V and 5 bases from J; junction bases left unmatched: 2. The CDR3 is 13 amino acids. The CDR3 DNA follows: TGTGCCAGCAGCGCGACTAGCGGAGATACGCAGTATTTT. Its protein is CASSATSGDTQYF.

V usage is TRBV9 and J usage is TRBJ2-6, with no clear D. V lost 3 bases and J 6 bases, leaving 7 bases between the germline ends. CDR3 size: 13 residues. In germline, CDR1 is SGDLS, CDR2 YYNGEE. The CDR3 loop reads CASSGFLANVLTF. CDR3 in DNA: TGTGCCAGCAGCGGATTTTTGGCCAACGTCCTGACTTTC.

The V and J genes are TRBV7-6 and TRBJ2-1; D ambiguous. The germline gives CDR1 SGHVS, CDR2 FNYEAQ. The V and J ends lost 3 bases and 1 base respectively, with 7 bases between them. This CDR3 has 14 amino acids. The chain's CDR3 is CASSFSASYNEQFF. The CDR3 coding sequence is TGTGCCAGCAGCTTCTCGGCTTCCTACAATGAGCAGTTCTTC.

This clonotype has more than one count but fewer than ten. This chain joins TRBV18 and TRBJ2-5; 7 nucleotides align to TRBD2. The V and J ends lost 6 bases and 5 bases, in that order; junction bases with no gene match: 3. Germline CDR1 KGHSH, CDR2 LQKENI. The CDR3 spans 12 residues. In DNA, the CDR3 is TGTGCCAGCTCCTCGACTAGCGAGACCCAGTACTTC. As protein: CASSSTSETQYF.

This clonotype came up many times. The chain joins TRBV29-1 to TRBJ2-1; D unclear. The germline V gene has CDR1 SQVTM and CDR2 ANQGSEA. Deletions cut 4 bases from V and 0 bases from J, with 7 bases between. This CDR3 has 13 residues. Here the CDR3 DNA reads TGCAGCGTTGTCGCTAGCTCCTACAATGAGCAGTTCTTC. It translates to CSVVASSYNEQFF.

This clonotype was picked up a small number of times. The gene calls are TRBV20-1 and TRBJ2-5; 14 bases match TRBD2. The CDR3 sequence is 18 residues long. CDR1 is DFQATT and CDR2 is SNEGSKA in the germline V gene (reference sequence). V was pared by 3 bases and J by 5 bases, with 14 bases of the junction left unmatched. The DNA of the CDR3 is TGCAGTGCTAGGTCTCCGGGACTAGCGGGAGTATTTGACGAGACCCAGTACTTC. Protein: CSARSPGLAGVFDETQYF.

The V call is TRBV7-2, the J call TRBJ2-7, with 10 bases identical to TRBD2. The CDR3 covers 14 residues. Trimming took 3 bases from V and 6 from J; bases not matched to a gene: 5. The germline CDR1 and CDR2 sequences are SGHTA and FQGNSA. The CDR3 is CASSFSQREGEQYF. DNA for the CDR3: TGTGCCAGCAGCTTTTCCCAGCGGGAGGGCGAGCAGTACTTC.

This clonotype has just a few counts. The chain is built from TRBV13 and TRBJ2-5; no reliable D call. Gene TRBJ2-7 matches the end of the DNA better, so the J call may be wrong. The germline gives CDR1 PRHDT, CDR2 FYEKMQ (reference sequence). The CDR3 has 12 amino acids. The CDR3 DNA reads TGTGCCAGCAGCCCATACAGTGACGAGCAGTACTTC. It specifies CASSPYSDEQYF.